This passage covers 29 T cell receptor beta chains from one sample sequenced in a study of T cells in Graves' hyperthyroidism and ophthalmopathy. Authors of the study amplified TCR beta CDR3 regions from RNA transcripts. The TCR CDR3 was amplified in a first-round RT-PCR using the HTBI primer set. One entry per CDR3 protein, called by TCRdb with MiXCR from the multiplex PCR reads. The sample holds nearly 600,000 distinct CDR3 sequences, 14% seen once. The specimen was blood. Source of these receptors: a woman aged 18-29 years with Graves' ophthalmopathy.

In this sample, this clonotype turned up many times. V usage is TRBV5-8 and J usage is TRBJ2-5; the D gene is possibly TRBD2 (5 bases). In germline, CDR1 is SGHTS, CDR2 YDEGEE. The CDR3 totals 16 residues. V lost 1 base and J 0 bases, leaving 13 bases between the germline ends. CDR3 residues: CASSLMGAGYQETQYF. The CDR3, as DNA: TGTGCCAGCAGCTTGATGGGAGCTGGGTACCAAGAGACCCAGTACTTC.

CDR3 DNA sequence: TGCAGTGCTAGAGATCCCCGGGGGCAAGAGACCCAGTACTTC. This sequence encodes CSARDPRGQETQYF. The chain couples TRBV20-1 to TRBJ2-5; D might be TRBD2 (6 bases). Germline V gives CDR1 DFQATT, CDR2 SNEGSKA (reference sequence). Deletions cut 0 bases from V and 2 bases from J, with 10 bases between. The CDR3 loop spans 14 amino acids.

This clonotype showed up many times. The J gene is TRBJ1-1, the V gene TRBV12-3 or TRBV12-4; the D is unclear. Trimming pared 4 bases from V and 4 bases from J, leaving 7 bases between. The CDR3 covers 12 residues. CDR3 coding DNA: TGTGCCAGCAGTTCGGGGTTCACTGAAGCTTTCTTT. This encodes CASSSGFTEAFF.

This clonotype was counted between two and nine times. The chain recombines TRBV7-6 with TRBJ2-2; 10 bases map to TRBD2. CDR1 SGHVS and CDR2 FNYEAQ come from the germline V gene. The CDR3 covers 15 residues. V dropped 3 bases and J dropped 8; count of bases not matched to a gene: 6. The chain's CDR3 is CASSLASGSRGELFF. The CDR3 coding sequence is TGTGCCAGCAGCTTGGCTAGCGGGAGTCGAGGGGAGCTGTTTTTT.

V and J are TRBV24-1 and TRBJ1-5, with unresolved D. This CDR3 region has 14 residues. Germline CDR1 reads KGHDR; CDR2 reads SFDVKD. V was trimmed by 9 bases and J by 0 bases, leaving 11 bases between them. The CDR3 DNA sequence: TGTGCCACCGTGAGACCTTCTAGCAATCAGCCCCAGCATTTT. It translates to CATVRPSSNQPQHF.

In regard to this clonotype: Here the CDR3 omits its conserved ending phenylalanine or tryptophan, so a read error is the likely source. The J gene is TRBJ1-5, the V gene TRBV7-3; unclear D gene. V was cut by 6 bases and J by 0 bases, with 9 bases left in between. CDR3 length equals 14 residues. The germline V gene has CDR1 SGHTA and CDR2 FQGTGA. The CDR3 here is CASSFDGSNQPQHL. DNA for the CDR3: TGTGCCAGCAGTTTTGACGGTAGCAATCAGCCCCAGCATTTG.

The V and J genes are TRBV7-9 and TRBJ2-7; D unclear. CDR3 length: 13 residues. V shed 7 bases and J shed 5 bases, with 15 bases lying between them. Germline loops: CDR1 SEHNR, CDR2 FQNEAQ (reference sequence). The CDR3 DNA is TGTGCCAGCAACTTTGGATCAATTAACGAGCAGTACTTC. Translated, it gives CASNFGSINEQYF.

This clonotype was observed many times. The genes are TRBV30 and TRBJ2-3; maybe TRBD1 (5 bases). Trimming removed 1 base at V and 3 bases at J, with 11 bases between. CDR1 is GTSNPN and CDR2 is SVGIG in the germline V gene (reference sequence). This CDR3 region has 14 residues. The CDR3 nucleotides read TGTGCCTGGAGTGCAGGGTCGGGTACAGATACGCAGTATTTT. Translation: CAWSAGSGTDTQYF. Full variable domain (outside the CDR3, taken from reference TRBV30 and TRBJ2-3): SQTIHQWPATLVQPVGSPLSLECTVEGTSNPNLYWYRQAAGRGLQLLFYSVGIGQISSEVPQNLSASRPQDRQFILSSKKLLLSDSGFYLCAWSAGSGTDTQYFGPGTRLTVL.

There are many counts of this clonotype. In DNA, the CDR3 is TGTGCCAGCAGTGACGGTAGCGGGAGGCCCTACGAGCAGTACTTC. This sequence encodes CASSDGSGRPYEQYF. The chain is built from TRBV2 and TRBJ2-7; 10 nucleotides line up with TRBD2. V was clipped by 3 bases and J by 2 bases; unmatched bases: 4. Per germline, CDR1 SNHLY and CDR2 FYNNEI. The CDR3 has 15 residues.

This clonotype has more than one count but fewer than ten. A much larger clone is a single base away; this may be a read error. Written as DNA, the CDR3 is TGCAGTGCTAGGTCTGGAGGGATGACGGGCATTCAGTACTTC. Translation gives CSARSGGMTGIQYF. V usage is TRBV20-1 and J usage is TRBJ2-4; perhaps TRBD2 as D (6 bases). V lost 3 bases, J lost 9 bases, and 18 bases lay in between. The germline V gene has CDR1 DFQATT and CDR2 SNEGSKA (reference sequence). CDR3 length equals 14 residues.

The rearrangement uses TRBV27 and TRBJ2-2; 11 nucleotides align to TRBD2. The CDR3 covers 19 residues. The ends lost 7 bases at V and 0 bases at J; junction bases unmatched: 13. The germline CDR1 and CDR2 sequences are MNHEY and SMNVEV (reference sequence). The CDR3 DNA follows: TGTGCCAGCACCTCACCACGGGCTAGCGGGAGGCCGAACACCGGGGAGCTGTTTTTT. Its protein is CASTSPRASGRPNTGELFF.

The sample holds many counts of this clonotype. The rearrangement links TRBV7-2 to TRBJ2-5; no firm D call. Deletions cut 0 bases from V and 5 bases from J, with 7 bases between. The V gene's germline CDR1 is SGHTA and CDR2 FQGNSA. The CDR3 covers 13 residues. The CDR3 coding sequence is TGTGCCAGCAGCTTAGCGCGATTGGAGACCCAGTACTTC. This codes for CASSLARLETQYF.

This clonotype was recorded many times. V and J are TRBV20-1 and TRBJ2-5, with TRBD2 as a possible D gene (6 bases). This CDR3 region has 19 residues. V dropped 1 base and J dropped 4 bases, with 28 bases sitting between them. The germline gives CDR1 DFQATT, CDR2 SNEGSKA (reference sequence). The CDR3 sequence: CSARAPLKTRGRFGETQYF. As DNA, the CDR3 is TGCAGTGCTAGAGCCCCCCTAAAGACTAGAGGGCGGTTTGGAGAGACCCAGTACTTC.

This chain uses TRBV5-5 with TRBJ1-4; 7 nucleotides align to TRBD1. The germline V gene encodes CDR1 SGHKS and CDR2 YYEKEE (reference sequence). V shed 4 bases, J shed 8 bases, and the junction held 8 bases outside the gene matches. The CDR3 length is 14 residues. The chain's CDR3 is CASSPTGIREKLFF. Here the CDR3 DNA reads TGTGCCAGCAGCCCGACAGGGATACGGGAAAAACTGTTTTTT.

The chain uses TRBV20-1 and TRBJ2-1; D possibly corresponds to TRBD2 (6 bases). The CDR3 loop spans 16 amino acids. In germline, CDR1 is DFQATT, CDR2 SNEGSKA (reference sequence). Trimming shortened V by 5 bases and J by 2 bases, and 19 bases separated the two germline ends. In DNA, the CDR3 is TGCAGTGCTGGTTATTTGGGACTCCCTCCCTACAATGAGCAGTTCTTC. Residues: CSAGYLGLPPYNEQFF.

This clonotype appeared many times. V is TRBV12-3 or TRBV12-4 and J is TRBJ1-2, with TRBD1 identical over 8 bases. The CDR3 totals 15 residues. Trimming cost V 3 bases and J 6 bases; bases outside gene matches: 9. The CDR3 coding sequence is TGTGCCAGCAGTTTGTACCTGGGACAGGACCATGGCTACACCTTC. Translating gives CASSLYLGQDHGYTF.

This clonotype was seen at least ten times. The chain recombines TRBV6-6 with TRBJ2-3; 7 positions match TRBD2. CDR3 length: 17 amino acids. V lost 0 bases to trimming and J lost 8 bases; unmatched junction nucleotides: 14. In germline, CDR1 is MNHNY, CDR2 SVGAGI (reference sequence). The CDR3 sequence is CASSYSPVGGRVGTQYF. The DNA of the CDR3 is TGTGCCAGCAGTTACTCCCCCGTGGGCGGGAGAGTGGGTACGCAGTATTTT.

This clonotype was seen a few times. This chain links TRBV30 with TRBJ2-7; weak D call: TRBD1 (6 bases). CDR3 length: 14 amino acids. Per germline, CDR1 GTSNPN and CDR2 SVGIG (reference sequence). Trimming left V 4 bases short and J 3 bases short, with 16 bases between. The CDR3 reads CAWTDDRKSYEQYF. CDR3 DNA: TGTGCCTGGACCGACGACAGGAAGAGCTACGAGCAGTACTTC.

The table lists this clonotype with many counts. The CDR3 spells CASSLSPGAGYNEQFF. CDR3 sequence (DNA): TGTGCCAGCAGTTTAAGCCCAGGGGCGGGGTACAATGAGCAGTTCTTC. The chain links TRBV27 to TRBJ2-1, with D possibly being TRBD1 or TRBD2 (6 bases each). The CDR3 length is 16 residues. Germline values: CDR1 MNHEY, CDR2 SMNVEV (reference sequence). Trimming removed 2 bases at V and 4 bases at J, with 15 bases between.

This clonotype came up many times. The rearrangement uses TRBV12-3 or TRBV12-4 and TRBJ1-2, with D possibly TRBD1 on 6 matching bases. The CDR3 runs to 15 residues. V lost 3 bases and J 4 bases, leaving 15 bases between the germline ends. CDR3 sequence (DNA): TGTGCCAGCAGTTTGCCCGGGGGCAGTTTCTATGGCTACACCTTC. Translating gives CASSLPGGSFYGYTF.

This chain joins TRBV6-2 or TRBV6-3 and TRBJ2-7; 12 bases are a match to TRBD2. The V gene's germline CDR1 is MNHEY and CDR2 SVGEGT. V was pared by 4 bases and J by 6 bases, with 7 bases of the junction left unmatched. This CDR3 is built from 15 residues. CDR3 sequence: CASSSRLAGAGEQYF. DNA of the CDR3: TGTGCCAGCAGTTCCCGACTAGCGGGAGCGGGCGAGCAGTACTTC.

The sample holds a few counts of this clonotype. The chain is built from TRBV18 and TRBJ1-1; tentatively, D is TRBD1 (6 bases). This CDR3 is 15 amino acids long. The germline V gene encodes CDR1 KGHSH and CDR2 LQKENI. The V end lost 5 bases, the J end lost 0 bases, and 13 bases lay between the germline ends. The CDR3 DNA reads TGTGCCAGCTCAAAGCAAGGGGGGATGAACACTGAAGCTTTCTTT. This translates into CASSKQGGMNTEAFF.

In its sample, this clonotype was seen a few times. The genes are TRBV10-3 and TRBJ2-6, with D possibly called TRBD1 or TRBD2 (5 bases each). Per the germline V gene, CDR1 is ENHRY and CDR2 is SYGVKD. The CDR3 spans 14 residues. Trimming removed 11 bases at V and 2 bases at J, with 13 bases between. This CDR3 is CAGSGATGANVLTF. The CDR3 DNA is TGTGCCGGCTCCGGGGCCACTGGGGCCAACGTCCTGACTTTC.

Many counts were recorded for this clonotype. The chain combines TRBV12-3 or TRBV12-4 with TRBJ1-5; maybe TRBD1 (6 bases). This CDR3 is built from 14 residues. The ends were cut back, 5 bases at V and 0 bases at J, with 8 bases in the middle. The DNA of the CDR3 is TGTGCCAGCAGTCAGGGGAATAGCAATCAGCCCCAGCATTTT. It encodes CASSQGNSNQPQHF.

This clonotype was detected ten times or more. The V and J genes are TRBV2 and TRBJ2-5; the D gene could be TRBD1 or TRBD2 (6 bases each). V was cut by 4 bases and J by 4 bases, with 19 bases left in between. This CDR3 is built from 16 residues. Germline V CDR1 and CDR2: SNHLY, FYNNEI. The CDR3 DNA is TGTGCCAGCAGTGTCGGGCAGGGGATGGGGGGAGAGACCCAGTACTTC. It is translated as CASSVGQGMGGETQYF.

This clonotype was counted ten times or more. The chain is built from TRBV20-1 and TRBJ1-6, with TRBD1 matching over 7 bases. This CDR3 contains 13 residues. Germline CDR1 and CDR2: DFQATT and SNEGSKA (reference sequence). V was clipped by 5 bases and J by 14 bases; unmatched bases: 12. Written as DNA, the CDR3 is TGCAGTGCTGGGGGGCCAGGGGGTAGTACCCTCCACTTT. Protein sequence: CSAGGPGGSTLHF.

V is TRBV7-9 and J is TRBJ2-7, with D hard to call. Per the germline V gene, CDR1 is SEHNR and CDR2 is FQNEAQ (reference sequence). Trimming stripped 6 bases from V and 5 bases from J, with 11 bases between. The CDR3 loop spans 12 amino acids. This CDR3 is CASRVGRNEQYF. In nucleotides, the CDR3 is TGTGCCAGCAGGGTCGGCCGGAACGAGCAGTACTTC.

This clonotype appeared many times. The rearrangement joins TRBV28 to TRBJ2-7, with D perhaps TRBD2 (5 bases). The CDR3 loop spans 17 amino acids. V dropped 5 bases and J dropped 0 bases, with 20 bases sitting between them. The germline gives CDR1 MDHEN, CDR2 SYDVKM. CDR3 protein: CASSPPPPDYTSYEQYF. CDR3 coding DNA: TGTGCCAGCAGTCCCCCTCCGCCTGACTATACCTCCTACGAGCAGTACTTC.

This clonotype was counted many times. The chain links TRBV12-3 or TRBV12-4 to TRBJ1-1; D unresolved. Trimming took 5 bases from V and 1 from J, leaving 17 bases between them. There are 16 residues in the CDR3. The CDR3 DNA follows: TGTGCCAGCAGTCCCGGCTATACACCTACGAACACTGAAGCTTTCTTT. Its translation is CASSPGYTPTNTEAFF.